This TCR beta chain was recovered during a study of Graves' ophthalmopathy and Graves' hyperthyroidism. Across the whole study: Stable hyperthyroidism meant no progression to ophthalmopathy within 18 months of follow-up. General study findings and limits: Researchers report that a 13-signature model separated ophthalmopathy from stable hyperthyroidism, posting 87.88% sensitivity and more than 70% specificity.

The diagnosis was founded upon clinical symptoms, serum thyroxine, TRAb, thyroid ultrasound and orbital computed tomography. Germline V gene lookup returns CDR1 SQVTM and CDR2 ANQGSEA. The CDR3 has 13 amino acids. Trimming took off 2 bases at V and 1 base at J, with 8 bases between the two ends. RNA transcripts were the source from which TCR beta CDR3 regions were amplified. After a first-round RT-PCR with HTBI primers, a second-round multiplex PCR was run. TCRdb re-called the multiplex PCR reads with MiXCR, one entry per CDR3 protein. The repertoire has around 1.1 million distinct CDR3 sequences, roughly two fifths of them found once; the top ten carry approximately 12%. This clonotype was counted at least ten times. No antigen is known for it.

Input material: peripheral blood or thyroid tissue (not recorded which). The gene calls are TRBV29-1 and TRBJ1-2; D not resolved. The TCR was taken from an adult man with Graves' hyperthyroidism. Here the CDR3 reads CSVETHNNYGYTF. CDR3 bases: TGCAGCGTTGAAACCCATAATAACTATGGCTACACCTTC.